This T cell receptor beta chain stems from a study of beta chain features in type 1 diabetes. The V segment lost 2 bases and the J segment 10 bases; nucleotides outside the gene matches: 10. This CDR3 comprises 15 residues. Germline V gene lookup returns CDR1 SQVTM and CDR2 ANQGSEA. Cells sorted by CD45RO/CCR7/CD25/CD127/CD95/CD27 comprised CD4+ naive, central memory, regulatory and stem cell-like memory cells. What was sequenced were expressed TCRB transcripts, since all of the isolated RNA had been reverse transcribed. This table comes from immunoSEQ multiplex PCR, and its TCRdb copy is limited to in-frame clones, with some not included. The data contain just over 450,000 clones, roughly 31% of them singletons.

Material for sequencing was naive CD4+ T cells from blood. The rearrangement uses TRBV29-1 and TRBJ2-1; 11 nucleotides align to TRBD2. The sequence derives from a man between 18 and 29 years old in good health. DNA of the CDR3: TGCAGCGTTGAACACCTAGCGGGAGGAGCGGAGGAGCAGTTCTTC. This translates into CSVEHLAGGAEEQFF.